This T cell receptor (beta chain) was identified during a study of Graves' ophthalmopathy and Graves' hyperthyroidism. General study points: Ophthalmopathy progression prediction by the model yielded a sensitivity of roughly 67% and a specificity of nearly 75%.

In its sample, this clonotype was seen once. Its matching antigen is unknown. Stable hyperthyroidism meant no progression to ophthalmopathy within 18 months of follow-up. The germline V gene encodes CDR1 ENHRY and CDR2 SYGVKD. This CDR3 is 13 amino acids long. V was pared by 4 bases and J by 1 base, with 8 bases between. The authors amplified TCR beta CDR3 regions from RNA transcripts. RT-PCR in the first round used HTBI primers; a second-round multiplex PCR followed. MiXCR, run by TCRdb on the multiplex PCR reads, gives a single entry per CDR3 protein. The repertoire consists of about 620,000 distinct CDR3 sequences, with 22% occurring once and the leading ten covering more than 5.5%.

Sequenced sample: peripheral blood. The receptor's source is a woman aged 18 to 35 with stable Graves' hyperthyroidism. Some clones in this sample may be carry-over from other donors' samples. The chain recombines TRBV10-3 with TRBJ2-7; possible D gene TRBD2, 5 bases. The CDR3 loop is CAISGRESYEQYF. The CDR3 nucleotides are TGTGCCATCAGTGGTAGGGAGTCCTACGAGCAGTACTTC.